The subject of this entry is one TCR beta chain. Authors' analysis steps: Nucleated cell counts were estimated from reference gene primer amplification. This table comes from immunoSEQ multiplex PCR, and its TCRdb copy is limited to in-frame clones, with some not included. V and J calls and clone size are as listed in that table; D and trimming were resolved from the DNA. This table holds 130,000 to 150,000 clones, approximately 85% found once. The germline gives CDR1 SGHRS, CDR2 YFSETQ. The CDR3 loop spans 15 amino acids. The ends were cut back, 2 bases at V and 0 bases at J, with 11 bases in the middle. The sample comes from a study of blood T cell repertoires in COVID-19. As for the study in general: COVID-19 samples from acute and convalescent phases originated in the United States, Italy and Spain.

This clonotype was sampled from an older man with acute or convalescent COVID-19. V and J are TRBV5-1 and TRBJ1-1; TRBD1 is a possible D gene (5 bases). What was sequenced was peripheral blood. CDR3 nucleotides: TGCGCCAGCAGCTTAGACAGTGGCATGAACACTGAAGCTTTCTTT. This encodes CASSLDSGMNTEAFF.